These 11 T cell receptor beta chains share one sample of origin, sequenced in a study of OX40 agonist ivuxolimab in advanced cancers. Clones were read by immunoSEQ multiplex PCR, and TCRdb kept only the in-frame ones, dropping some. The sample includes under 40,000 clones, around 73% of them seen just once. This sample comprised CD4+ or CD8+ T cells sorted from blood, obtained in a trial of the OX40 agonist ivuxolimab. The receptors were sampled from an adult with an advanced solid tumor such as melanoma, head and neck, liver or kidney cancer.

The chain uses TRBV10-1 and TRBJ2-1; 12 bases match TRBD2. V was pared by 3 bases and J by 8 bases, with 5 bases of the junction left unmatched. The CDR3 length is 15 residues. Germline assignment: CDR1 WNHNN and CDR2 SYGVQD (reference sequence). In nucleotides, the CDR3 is TGCGCCAGCAGTGACTCGGCTAGCGGGAGGGATGAGCAGTTCTTC. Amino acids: CASSDSASGRDEQFF.

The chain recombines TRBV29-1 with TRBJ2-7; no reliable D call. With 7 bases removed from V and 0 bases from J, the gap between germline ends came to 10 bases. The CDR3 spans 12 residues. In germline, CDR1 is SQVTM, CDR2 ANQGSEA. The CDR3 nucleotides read TGCAGCGGCCTGACTCTCTCCTACGAGCAGTACTTC. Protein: CSGLTLSYEQYF.

The DNA for the CDR3 is TGTGCCAGCAGCTCGGACAAGAACACTGAAGCTTTCTTT. It yields the protein CASSSDKNTEAFF. The V and J genes are TRBV7-3 and TRBJ1-1; maybe TRBD1 (5 bases). CDR3 length: 13 amino acids. Germline CDR1 is SGHTA and CDR2 is FQGTGA. Trimming left V 4 bases short and J 1 base short, with 7 bases between. Full variable domain (remainder filled in from reference TRBV7-3 and TRBJ1-1): GAGVSQTPSNKVTEKGKYVELRCDPISGHTALYWYRQSLGQGPEFLIYFQGTGAADDSGLPNDRFFAVRPEGSVSTLKIQRTERGDSAVYLCASSSDKNTEAFFGQGTRLTVV.

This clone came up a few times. CDR3: CASSLQTGSNQPQHF. In DNA, the CDR3 is TGTGCCAGCAGCTTACAGACGGGAAGCAATCAGCCCCAGCATTTT. The chain employs TRBV7-2 and TRBJ1-5; D is ambiguous. Germline V gives CDR1 SGHTA, CDR2 FQGNSA. Trimming removed 2 bases from V and 1 base from J, with 9 bases in between. This CDR3 region has 15 residues. The variable domain in full, completed from reference TRBV7-2 and TRBJ1-5, reads GAGVSQSPSNKVTEKGKDVELRCDPISGHTALYWYRQSLGQGLEFLIYFQGNSAPDKSGLPSDRFSAERTGGSVSTLTIQRTQQEDSAVYLCASSLQTGSNQPQHFGDGTRLSIL.

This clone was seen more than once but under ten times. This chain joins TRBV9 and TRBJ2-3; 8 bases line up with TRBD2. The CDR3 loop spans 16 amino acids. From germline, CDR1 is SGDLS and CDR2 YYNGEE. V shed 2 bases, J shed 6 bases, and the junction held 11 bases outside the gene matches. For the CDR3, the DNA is TGTGCCAGCAGCGTCGAACTAGCGGACGTGAGCGATACGCAGTATTTT. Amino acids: CASSVELADVSDTQYF.

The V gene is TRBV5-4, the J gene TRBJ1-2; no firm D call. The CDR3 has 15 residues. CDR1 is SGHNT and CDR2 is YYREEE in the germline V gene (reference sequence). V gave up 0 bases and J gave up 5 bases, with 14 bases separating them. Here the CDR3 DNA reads TGTGCCAGCAGCTTGGACCATACTTCGAGTTATGGCTACACCTTC. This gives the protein CASSLDHTSSYGYTF.

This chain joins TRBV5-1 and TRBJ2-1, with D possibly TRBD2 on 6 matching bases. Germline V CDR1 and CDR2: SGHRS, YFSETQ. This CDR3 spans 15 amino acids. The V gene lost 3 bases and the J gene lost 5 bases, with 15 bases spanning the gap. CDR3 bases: TGCGCCAGCAGCTGGGGAGGCCTAGGAAACAATGAGCAGTTCTTC. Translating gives CASSWGGLGNNEQFF.

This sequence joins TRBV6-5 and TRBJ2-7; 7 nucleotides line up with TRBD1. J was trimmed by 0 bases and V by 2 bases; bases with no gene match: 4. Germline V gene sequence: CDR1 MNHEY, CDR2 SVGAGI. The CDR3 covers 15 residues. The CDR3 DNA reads TGTGCCAGCAGTTACCGGGACAGAGGCTCCTACGAGCAGTACTTC. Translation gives CASSYRDRGSYEQYF.

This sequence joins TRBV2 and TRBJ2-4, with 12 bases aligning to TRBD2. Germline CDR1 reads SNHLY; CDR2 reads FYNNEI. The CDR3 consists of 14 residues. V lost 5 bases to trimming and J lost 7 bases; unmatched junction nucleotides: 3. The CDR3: CASSLGTSGNIQYF. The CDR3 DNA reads TGTGCCAGCAGTCTAGGGACTAGCGGGAACATTCAGTACTTC.

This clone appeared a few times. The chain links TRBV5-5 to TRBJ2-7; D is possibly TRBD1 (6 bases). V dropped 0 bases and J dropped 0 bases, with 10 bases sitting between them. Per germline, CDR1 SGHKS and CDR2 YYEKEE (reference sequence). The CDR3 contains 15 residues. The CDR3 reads CASSLVQGLSYEQYF. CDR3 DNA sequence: TGTGCCAGCAGCTTGGTACAGGGCCTCTCCTACGAGCAGTACTTC.

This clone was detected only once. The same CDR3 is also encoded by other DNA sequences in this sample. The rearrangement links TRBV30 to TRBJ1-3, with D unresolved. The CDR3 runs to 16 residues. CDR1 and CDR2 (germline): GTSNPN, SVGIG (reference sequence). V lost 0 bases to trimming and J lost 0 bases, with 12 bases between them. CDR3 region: CAWSVRSYSSGNTIYF. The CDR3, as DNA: TGTGCCTGGAGTGTAAGGTCTTACTCCTCTGGAAACACCATATATTTT. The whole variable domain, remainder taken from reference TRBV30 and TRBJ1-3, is SQTIHQWPATLVQPVGSPLSLECTVEGTSNPNLYWYRQAAGRGLQLLFYSVGIGQISSEVPQNLSASRPQDRQFILSSKKLLLSDSGFYLCAWSVRSYSSGNTIYFGEGSWLTVV.